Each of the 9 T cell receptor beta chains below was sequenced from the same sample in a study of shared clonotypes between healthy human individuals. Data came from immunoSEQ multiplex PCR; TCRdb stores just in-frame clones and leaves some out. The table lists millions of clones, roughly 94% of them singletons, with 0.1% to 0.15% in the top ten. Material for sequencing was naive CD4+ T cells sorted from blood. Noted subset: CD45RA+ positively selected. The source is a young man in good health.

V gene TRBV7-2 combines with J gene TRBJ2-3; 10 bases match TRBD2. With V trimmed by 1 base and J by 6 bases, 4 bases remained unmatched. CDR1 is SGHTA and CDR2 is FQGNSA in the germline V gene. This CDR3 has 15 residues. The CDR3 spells CASSLEASGGDTQYF. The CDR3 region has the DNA TGTGCCAGCAGCTTAGAAGCTAGCGGGGGCGATACGCAGTATTTT.

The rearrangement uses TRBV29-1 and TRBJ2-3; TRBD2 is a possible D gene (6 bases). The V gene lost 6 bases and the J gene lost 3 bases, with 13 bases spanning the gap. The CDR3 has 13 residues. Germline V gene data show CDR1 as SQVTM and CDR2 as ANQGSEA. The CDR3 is CSVATRFTDTQYF. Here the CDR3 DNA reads TGCAGCGTAGCGACTAGGTTTACAGATACGCAGTATTTT.

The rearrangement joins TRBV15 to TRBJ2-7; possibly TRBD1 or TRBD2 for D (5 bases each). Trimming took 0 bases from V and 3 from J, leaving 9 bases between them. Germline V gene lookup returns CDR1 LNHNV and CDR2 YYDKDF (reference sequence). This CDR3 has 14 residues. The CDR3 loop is CATSRDGGFYEQYF. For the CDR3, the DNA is TGTGCCACCAGCAGAGATGGGGGTTTCTACGAGCAGTACTTC. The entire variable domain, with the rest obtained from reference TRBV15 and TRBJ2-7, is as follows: DAMVIQNPRYQVTQFGKPVTLSCSQTLNHNVMYWYQQKSSQAPKLLFHYYDKDFNNEADTPDNFQSRRPNTSFCFLDIRSPGLGDTAMYLCATSRDGGFYEQYFGPGTRLTVT.

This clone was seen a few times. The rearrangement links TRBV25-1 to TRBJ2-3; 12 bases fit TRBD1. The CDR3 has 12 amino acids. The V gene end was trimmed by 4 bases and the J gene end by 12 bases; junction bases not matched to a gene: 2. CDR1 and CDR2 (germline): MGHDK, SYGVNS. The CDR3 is CASSGGQGAQYF. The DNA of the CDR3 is TGTGCCAGCAGTGGGGGACAGGGGGCCCAGTATTTT.

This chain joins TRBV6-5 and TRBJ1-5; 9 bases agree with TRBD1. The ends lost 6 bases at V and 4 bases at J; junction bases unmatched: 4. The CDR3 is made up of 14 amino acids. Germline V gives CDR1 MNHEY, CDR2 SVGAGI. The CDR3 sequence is CASRLDRGNQPQHF. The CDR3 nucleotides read TGTGCCAGCAGACTGGACAGGGGAAATCAGCCCCAGCATTTT.

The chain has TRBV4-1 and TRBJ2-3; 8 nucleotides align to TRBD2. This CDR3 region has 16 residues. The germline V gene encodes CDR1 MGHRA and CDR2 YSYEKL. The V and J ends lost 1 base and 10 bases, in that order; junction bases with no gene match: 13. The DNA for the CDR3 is TGCGCCAGCAGCCAAGTTTTTCTAGAGCGGGGGCCTTCGCAGTATTTT. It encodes CASSQVFLERGPSQYF.

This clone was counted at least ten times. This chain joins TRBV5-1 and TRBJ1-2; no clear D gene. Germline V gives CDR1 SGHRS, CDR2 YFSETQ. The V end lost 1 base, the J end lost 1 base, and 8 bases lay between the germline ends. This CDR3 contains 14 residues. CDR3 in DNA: TGCGCCAGCAGCTTGACTCCAAGTAACTATGGCTACACCTTC. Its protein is CASSLTPSNYGYTF.

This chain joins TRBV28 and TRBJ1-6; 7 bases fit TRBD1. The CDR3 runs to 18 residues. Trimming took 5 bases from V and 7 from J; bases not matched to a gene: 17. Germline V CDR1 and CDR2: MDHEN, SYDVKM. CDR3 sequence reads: CASSPLGLQGKLNSPLHF. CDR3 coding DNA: TGTGCCAGCAGTCCCCTAGGTCTACAGGGGAAGCTAAATTCACCCCTCCACTTT. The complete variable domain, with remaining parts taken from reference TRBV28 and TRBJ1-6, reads DVKVTQSSRYLVKRTGEKVFLECVQDMDHENMFWYRQDPGLGLRLIYFSYDVKMKEKGDIPEGYSVSREKKERFSLILESASTNQTSMYLCASSPLGLQGKLNSPLHFGNGTRLTVT.

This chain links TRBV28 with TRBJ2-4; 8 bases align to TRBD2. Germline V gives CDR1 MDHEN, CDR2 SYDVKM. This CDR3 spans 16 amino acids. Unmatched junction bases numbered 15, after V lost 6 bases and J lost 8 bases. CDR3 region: CASSPVTSVPGDIQYF. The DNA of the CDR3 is TGTGCCAGCAGCCCCGTGACTAGCGTCCCCGGGGACATTCAGTACTTC.